Following are 8 T cell receptor beta chains from one sample sequenced in a study of cytomegalovirus exposure and HLA in healthy donors. PCR involved 60 Vbeta and 13 Jbeta primers. Produced via immunoSEQ multiplex PCR; TCRdb's table is partial and in-frame only. The table records about 76,000 clones, less than 80% of them present only once. The sequencing input was PBMCs. The origin of the receptors is a woman in her thirties or forties in good health and CMV-seropositive.

V usage is TRBV4-1 and J usage is TRBJ1-1; a possible D gene is TRBD1 (5 bases). Trimming stripped 6 bases from V and 4 bases from J, with 21 bases between. From germline, CDR1 is MGHRA and CDR2 YSYEKL. This CDR3 is 16 amino acids long. The CDR3 loop reads CASSSLVRGRITEAFF. The CDR3 DNA reads TGCGCCAGCAGTTCACTGGTGCGGGGCCGGATCACTGAAGCTTTCTTT.

CDR3 protein: CAISFGTETYEQYF. Written as DNA, the CDR3 is TGTGCCATCAGTTTCGGGACAGAGACCTACGAGCAGTACTTC. The V gene is TRBV10-3, the J gene TRBJ2-7; 7 bases map to TRBD1. Germline V CDR1 and CDR2: ENHRY, SYGVKD. V trimming: 5 bases; J trimming: 2 bases; junction bases outside the gene matches: 6. CDR3 length equals 14 residues.

This clone was counted between two and nine times. This chain links TRBV7-2 with TRBJ2-5; D perhaps matches TRBD2 (7 bases). There are 12 residues in the CDR3. The germline V gene encodes CDR1 SGHTA and CDR2 FQGNSA. The V end was cut by 6 bases, the J end by 5 bases, with 10 bases between. CDR3 coding DNA: TGTGCCAGCAGAGGGGGGGCGGAGACCCAGTACTTC. Amino acid sequence: CASRGGAETQYF.

The CDR3 reads CASSLSGKVNNSPLHF. The CDR3 region has the DNA TGTGCCAGCAGCCTCTCGGGGAAGGTGAATAATTCACCCCTCCACTTT. V is TRBV5-5 and J is TRBJ1-6, with D hard to call. The ends were cut back, 4 bases at V and 5 bases at J, with 16 bases in the middle. Germline V gene data show CDR1 as SGHKS and CDR2 as YYEKEE (reference sequence). The CDR3 is 16 amino acids.

This clone has only one observation. The chain combines TRBV28 with TRBJ2-5; D is possibly TRBD1 (6 bases). The J call is in doubt because the DNA end fits TRBJ2-7 better. This CDR3 spans 13 amino acids. CDR1 and CDR2 from the germline V gene are MDHEN and SYDVKM. Here the CDR3 reads CASAGDTPYEQYF. CDR3 nucleotide sequence: TGTGCCAGCGCAGGGGACACCCCCTACGAGCAGTACTTC.

V and J are TRBV4-1 and TRBJ1-5; 7 bases agree with TRBD1. The CDR3 covers 15 residues. The germline gives CDR1 MGHRA, CDR2 YSYEKL. The V and J ends lost 6 bases and 2 bases, in that order; junction bases with no gene match: 7. In DNA, the CDR3 is TGCGCCAGCAGAGGTCAGGGGGAGGGCAATCAGCCCCAGCATTTT. The encoded protein is CASRGQGEGNQPQHF.

The V call is TRBV19, the J call TRBJ1-5; tentative D call: TRBD1 (5 bases). Trimming removed 6 bases from V and 5 bases from J, with 11 bases in between. The CDR3 has 13 amino acids. In germline, CDR1 is LNHDA, CDR2 SQIVND (reference sequence). CDR3 protein: CASSLGGDQPQHF. In DNA, the CDR3 is TGTGCCAGTAGCCTTGGGGGGGATCAGCCCCAGCATTTT.

The V and J genes are TRBV19 and TRBJ1-3; D gene uncertain. This CDR3 is 15 amino acids long. V gave up 5 bases and J gave up 1 base, with 12 bases separating them. CDR1 and CDR2 from the germline V gene are LNHDA and SQIVND (reference sequence). The CDR3 loop reads CASSDWWASGNTIYF. The CDR3, as DNA: TGTGCCAGTAGTGATTGGTGGGCATCTGGAAACACCATATATTTT.